A single sample is the source of the 15 T cell receptor beta chains below, sequenced in a study of T-cell reconstitution after alpha-beta-depleted transplantation in children. TCRbeta library preparation incorporated unique molecular identifiers. TCRdb re-analysed the PCR reads in MiXCR, keeping a single row per CDR3 protein. The sample carries a few hundred thousand distinct CDR3 sequences, about a tenth recorded once. Here the sequenced sample was PBMCs from the stem cell graft donor, taken from the stem cell graft. These receptors came from a human donor who donated a stem cell graft to a child with acute myeloid leukemia.

This clonotype has just a few counts. One end of the junction fails to match germline, which may point to a read error. This chain connects TRBV7-7 to TRBJ2-1, with 11 bases aligning to TRBD2. CDR3 length equals 15 residues. Germline V CDR1 and CDR2: SSHAT, FNYEAQ (reference sequence). CDR3 residues: CASSLLAGAANEQFF. The CDR3 DNA sequence: TGTGCTAGCAGCTTACTAGCGGGAGCGGCCAATGAGCAGTTCTTC.

A few counts support this clonotype. The chain links TRBV5-1 to TRBJ2-3; the D is unclear. CDR1 and CDR2 (germline): SGHRS, YFSETQ. The CDR3 consists of 15 residues. V was pared by 1 base and J by 1 base, with 10 bases between. DNA of the CDR3: TGCGCCAGCAGCTTGCTGGCTGTTGGCACAGATACGCAGTATTTT. It specifies CASSLLAVGTDTQYF. The full variable domain, its missing parts supplied by reference TRBV5-1 and TRBJ2-3, is KAGVTQTPRYLIKTRGQQVTLSCSPISGHRSVSWYQQTPGQGLQFLFEYFSETQRNKGNFPGRFSGRQFSNSRSEMNVSTLELGDSALYLCASSLLAVGTDTQYFGPGTRLTVL.

The CDR3 is CATSRSARGAFF. The CDR3 bases are TGTGCCACCAGCAGATCCGCGAGGGGAGCTTTCTTT. This chain uses TRBV15 with TRBJ1-1; tentative D call: TRBD1 (5 bases). V dropped 2 bases and J dropped 10 bases, with 11 bases sitting between them. CDR3 length: 12 residues. Germline V gene lookup returns CDR1 LNHNV and CDR2 YYDKDF (reference sequence).

The chain couples TRBV4-1 to TRBJ2-2, with D perhaps assigned TRBD1 or TRBD2 (5 bases each). Per germline, CDR1 MGHRA and CDR2 YSYEKL. The ends were cut back, 3 bases at V and 5 bases at J, with 10 bases in the middle. CDR3 length: 14 amino acids. The CDR3 region has the DNA TGCGCCAGCAGCCATGGGACGGGGACCGGGGAGCTGTTTTTT. As protein: CASSHGTGTGELFF.

This clonotype was detected ten times or more. This chain links TRBV11-1 with TRBJ2-1; 10 nucleotides match TRBD2. The CDR3 extends over 15 amino acids. The junction had 4 bases not matched to a gene; V was cut back by 3 bases and J by 5 bases. Germline V CDR1 and CDR2: SGHAT, FQDESV (reference sequence). CDR3 residues: CASSFRLAGDNEQFF. In DNA, the CDR3 is TGTGCCAGCAGCTTTCGACTAGCGGGTGACAATGAGCAGTTCTTC.

V gene TRBV10-3 combines with J gene TRBJ2-3; D is uncertain. The germline CDR1 and CDR2 sequences are ENHRY and SYGVKD. This CDR3 is 14 amino acids long. Trimming shortened V by 5 bases and J by 5 bases, and 14 bases separated the two germline ends. The CDR3 sequence: CAISQNPPRDTQYF. The CDR3 DNA sequence: TGTGCCATCAGTCAAAATCCCCCGCGAGATACGCAGTATTTT.

The rearrangement uses TRBV5-5 and TRBJ1-1; 9 nucleotides align to TRBD1. CDR1 SGHKS and CDR2 YYEKEE come from the germline V gene (reference sequence). CDR3 length equals 13 residues. V shed 4 bases, J shed 8 bases, and the junction held 6 bases outside the gene matches. The CDR3 region has the DNA TGTGCCAGCAGCCAGAAAACAGGGGGCGAAGCTTTCTTT. Its protein is CASSQKTGGEAFF.

The DNA for the CDR3 is TGTGCCAGCAGCCAAGCTACGGACGATCCTGGAAACACCATATATTTT. Translating it yields CASSQATDDPGNTIYF. This chain links TRBV3-1 with TRBJ1-3, with D unclear. In germline, CDR1 is LGHDT, CDR2 YNNKEL (reference sequence). V lost 1 base, J lost 2 bases, and 12 bases lay in between. The length of the CDR3 is 16 residues.

This clonotype was counted only a few times. V is TRBV10-3 and J is TRBJ1-4; D may be TRBD1 (5 bases). Germline lookup yields CDR1 ENHRY and CDR2 SYGVKD. The CDR3 runs to 16 residues. V lost 0 bases, J lost 0 bases, and 8 bases lay in between. The CDR3 here is CAISESWGTTNEKLFF. The CDR3 bases are TGTGCCATCAGTGAGTCTTGGGGGACAACTAATGAAAAACTGTTTTTT.

This clonotype was counted many times. The chain joins TRBV15 to TRBJ1-3; weak D call: TRBD1 (6 bases). CDR1 and CDR2 (germline): LNHNV, YYDKDF (reference sequence). The CDR3 spans 16 residues. V was pared by 1 base and J by 0 bases, with 10 bases between. The CDR3: CATSRGTADSGNTIYF. The CDR3 bases are TGTGCCACCAGCAGAGGGACAGCTGACTCTGGAAACACCATATATTTT.

The V call is TRBV20-1, the J call TRBJ1-1; D uncertain. V lost 0 bases and J 1 base, leaving 12 bases between the germline ends. CDR1 is DFQATT, CDR2 SNEGSKA, per germline (reference sequence). This CDR3 contains 15 residues. The CDR3 is CSARDGSSPNTEAFF. The CDR3 region has the DNA TGCAGTGCTAGAGATGGATCCTCTCCGAACACTGAAGCTTTCTTT.

This clonotype came up many times. This rearrangement joins TRBV5-1 to TRBJ2-6; 9 nucleotides line up with TRBD2. After removal of 0 bases from V and 0 bases from J, the junction contained 7 bases not matched to a gene. Germline V gives CDR1 SGHRS, CDR2 YFSETQ. The CDR3 runs to 19 residues. CDR3 DNA: TGCGCCAGCAGCTTGGCCCCTAGCGGGACCTACTCTGGGGCCAACGTCCTGACTTTC. It translates to CASSLAPSGTYSGANVLTF.

The table lists this clonotype with a few counts. J is TRBJ2-3 and V is TRBV6-2 or TRBV6-3; D might be TRBD2 (6 bases). The germline V gene encodes CDR1 MNHEY and CDR2 SVGEGT. The CDR3 covers 15 residues. The V gene lost 4 bases and the J gene lost 2 bases, with 13 bases spanning the gap. For the CDR3, the DNA is TGTGCCAGCAGTTCCTTGCGGGGAGCCACAGATACGCAGTATTTT. As protein: CASSSLRGATDTQYF.

V usage is TRBV7-2 and J usage is TRBJ2-3; weak D call: TRBD2 (6 bases). CDR1 is SGHTA and CDR2 is FQGNSA in the germline V gene. The CDR3 spans 17 residues. V was trimmed by 2 bases and J by 4 bases, leaving 19 bases between them. The CDR3 region has the DNA TGTGCCAGCAGCTTACCTCCTAGCGCACATCCCTCAGATACGCAGTATTTT. Translated: CASSLPPSAHPSDTQYF.

This clonotype was found a few times. V is TRBV7-9 and J is TRBJ2-5; 8 bases are a match to TRBD1. In germline, CDR1 is SEHNR, CDR2 FQNEAQ (reference sequence). The V gene end was trimmed by 4 bases and the J gene end by 5 bases; junction bases not matched to a gene: 6. The CDR3 length is 14 residues. As DNA, the CDR3 is TGTGCCAGCAGCTCGACAGGGGAATGGGAGACCCAGTACTTC. Translating gives CASSSTGEWETQYF.